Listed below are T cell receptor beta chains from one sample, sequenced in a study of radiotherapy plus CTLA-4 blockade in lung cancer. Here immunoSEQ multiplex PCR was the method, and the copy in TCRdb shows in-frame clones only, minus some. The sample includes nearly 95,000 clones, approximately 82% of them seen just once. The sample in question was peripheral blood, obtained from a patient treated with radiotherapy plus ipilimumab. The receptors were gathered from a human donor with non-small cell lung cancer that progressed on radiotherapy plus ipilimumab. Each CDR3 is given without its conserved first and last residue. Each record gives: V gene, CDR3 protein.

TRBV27 ASSPRDSSNTEAF
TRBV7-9 APPEETQY
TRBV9 ASSVGPRGGHEQY
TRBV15 ATSRDRGGLGDTQY
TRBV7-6 ASSPLGDSGSNTGELF
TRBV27 ASSTRSQAATEAF
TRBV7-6 ASSPGDQETQY
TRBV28 ASSPLVGQGNYEQY
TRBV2 ASRALAGIYNEQF
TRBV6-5 ASSLRLAEANEQF
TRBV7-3 ASSVGLAGVNEQF
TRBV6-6 ATQGDSGY
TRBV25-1 ASSESPGTSISSYEQY
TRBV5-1 ASSLGQGAFYGYT
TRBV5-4 ASSRGDWNTEAF
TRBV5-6 ASSLDSAYEQY
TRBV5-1 ASSFGGDQETQY
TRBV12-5 ASGTDSGEQY
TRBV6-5 ASSRTSGNTDTQY
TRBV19 ASGIGNTQY
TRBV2 ASAGQGAKGYT
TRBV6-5 ASSYSHGATGGYT
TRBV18 ASSVTGYTDTQY
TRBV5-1 ASSASGTGNQPQH
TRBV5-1 ASSSRSISADRVLNTEAF
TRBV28 ASSLWEGGETQY
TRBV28 ASSLTGEKY
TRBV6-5 ASSVEVGQETQY